This T cell receptor beta chain was recorded in a study of T cell repertoires in cytomegalovirus infection. The study, taken as a whole, reports: Predominance within the ex vivo response was attributable to HLA-C-restricted CMV-specific TCR beta clonotypes. Totalled public TCR beta family frequency picked out people who carried CMV plus the relevant HLA.

CDR1 MNHGY and CDR2 SAAAGT come from the germline V gene. Trimming took 6 bases from V and 2 from J, leaving 12 bases between them. The CDR3 length is 14 residues. About this clonotype: Its antigen is undetermined.

Each CDR3 protein is one row after TCRdb ran MiXCR on the reads. The data contain fewer than 400,000 distinct CDR3 sequences, over 15% of them singletons. The receptor was derived from a human donor in good health (CMV status not recorded). Some clones in this sample may be carry-over from other donors' samples. The specimen sequenced was PBMCs. This chain uses TRBV6-8 with TRBJ2-3; the D is unclear. Written as DNA, the CDR3 is TGTGCCAGCAGACGATCAGCTTTCACAGATACGCAGTATTTT. It translates to CASRRSAFTDTQYF.